The 27 T cell receptor beta chains listed next were all sequenced from one sample in a study of patients and donors after allogeneic stem cell transplantation. A single record per CDR3 protein comes from TCRdb applying MiXCR to the RT-PCR reads. The sample contains under 200,000 distinct CDR3 sequences, roughly 31% of which appear only once. The sequenced material came from blood, either unsorted or a sorted T cell fraction (not recorded which). The receptors were sampled from a human donor who was either an allogeneic HSCT recipient or a stem cell or donor lymphocyte infusion donor (not recorded which). It is not recorded whose cells these are; they may come from a transplant donor.

CDR3 sequence: CSARVGVGTGELFF. The CDR3 nucleotides are TGCAGTGCTAGAGTTGGCGTTGGCACCGGGGAGCTGTTTTTT. V is TRBV20-1 and J is TRBJ2-2; D is ambiguous. CDR3 length: 14 residues. CDR1 DFQATT and CDR2 SNEGSKA come from the germline V gene (reference sequence). The germline V and J ends were trimmed by 1 base and 4 bases, with 10 bases remaining between them.

The chain recombines TRBV9 with TRBJ2-3, with a weak D call TRBD2 (5 bases). Trimming pared 3 bases from V and 0 bases from J, leaving 8 bases between. Looked up from germline, CDR1 is SGDLS and CDR2 is YYNGEE. The CDR3 contains 14 residues. The CDR3 spells CASSERTSTDTQYF. CDR3 in DNA: TGTGCCAGCAGCGAGCGGACTAGCACAGATACGCAGTATTTT.

DNA of the CDR3: TGTGCCAGCAGCCGAAAGTGGGCTAATGAAAAACTGTTTTTT. Its translation: CASSRKWANEKLFF. The chain is built from TRBV2 and TRBJ1-4, with D unclear. CDR1 and CDR2 (germline): SNHLY, FYNNEI. V dropped 6 bases and J dropped 3 bases, with 11 bases sitting between them. The CDR3 is 14 amino acids.

This clonotype was detected ten times or more. This rearrangement joins TRBV11-2 to TRBJ1-5; D not certain. Trimming shortened V by 5 bases and J by 6 bases, and 11 bases separated the two germline ends. The CDR3 spans 13 residues. Germline V lookup: CDR1 SGHAT, CDR2 FQNNGV. In nucleotides, the CDR3 is TGTGCCAGCAGCATCATAGACGGTCAGCCCCAGCATTTT. Translating gives CASSIIDGQPQHF.

This clonotype was seen only a few times. The chain has TRBV27 and TRBJ1-1; D is perhaps TRBD1 (5 bases). Deletions cut 4 bases from V and 1 base from J, with 22 bases between. The germline CDR1 and CDR2 sequences are MNHEY and SMNVEV (reference sequence). This CDR3 is 18 amino acids long. The CDR3 loop reads CASSSRREAGSGNTEAFF. The CDR3 DNA is TGTGCCAGCAGTTCACGCCGGGAGGCAGGGTCTGGGAACACTGAAGCTTTCTTT.

This clonotype has only a few counts. This rearrangement joins TRBV2 to TRBJ1-5; D is unresolved. The CDR3 totals 14 residues. Per germline, CDR1 SNHLY and CDR2 FYNNEI. The V gene lost 4 bases and the J gene lost 1 base, with 8 bases spanning the gap. The CDR3 loop reads CASSVGRSNQPQHF. In DNA form, the CDR3 reads TGTGCCAGCAGTGTAGGTAGGAGCAATCAGCCCCAGCATTTT.

This clonotype was counted only a few times. This chain uses TRBV20-1 with TRBJ2-5; unclear D gene. Germline V gene lookup returns CDR1 DFQATT and CDR2 SNEGSKA (reference sequence). V dropped 8 bases and J dropped 2 bases, with 3 bases sitting between them. There are 9 residues in the CDR3. The CDR3 DNA follows: TGCAGTTTACAAGAGACCCAGTACTTC. Amino acid sequence: CSLQETQYF.

In this sample, this clonotype turned up a few times. The rearrangement joins TRBV20-1 to TRBJ2-3, with 12 positions matching TRBD2. The length of the CDR3 is 16 residues. Looked up from germline, CDR1 is DFQATT and CDR2 is SNEGSKA (reference sequence). Losses at the gene ends were 5 bases for V and 9 bases for J; bases not matched to a gene: 15. For the CDR3, the DNA is TGCAGTGCTCCCGGGACTAGCGGGCCCGGAGTGGAAACGCAGTATTTT. Protein: CSAPGTSGPGVETQYF.

The chain links TRBV4-1 to TRBJ2-7; D uncertain. CDR1 and CDR2 from the germline V gene are MGHRA and YSYEKL. Trimming stripped 2 bases from V and 5 bases from J, with 7 bases between. The CDR3 covers 12 residues. CDR3 bases: TGCGCCAGCAGCCAAAATCGGGACGAGCAGTACTTC. Translation: CASSQNRDEQYF.

The chain is built from TRBV4-1 and TRBJ1-2; 7 positions match TRBD1. CDR3 length: 15 amino acids. Germline CDR1 reads MGHRA; CDR2 reads YSYEKL. V lost 3 bases to trimming and J lost 0 bases; unmatched junction nucleotides: 4. CDR3 region: CASSQRGPANYGYTF. CDR3 DNA: TGCGCCAGCAGCCAGAGGGGGCCAGCTAACTATGGCTACACCTTC.

The chain is built from TRBV20-1 and TRBJ1-2; D gene uncertain. The CDR3 loop spans 13 amino acids. V was trimmed by 6 bases and J by 4 bases, leaving 15 bases between them. Germline CDR1 is DFQATT and CDR2 is SNEGSKA (reference sequence). The CDR3 loop reads CSAPRTSGYGYTF. DNA of the CDR3: TGCAGTGCCCCCCGGACCTCGGGCTATGGCTACACCTTC.

This chain connects TRBV4-1 to TRBJ1-3; D unresolved. Germline CDR1 reads MGHRA; CDR2 reads YSYEKL. This CDR3 has 15 amino acids. Deletions cut 1 base from V and 0 bases from J, with 7 bases between. In DNA form, the CDR3 reads TGCGCCAGCAGCCAAGGACCCAGCTCTGGAAACACCATATATTTT. Protein sequence: CASSQGPSSGNTIYF.

This chain uses TRBV10-3 with TRBJ2-1; D ambiguous. The V gene's germline CDR1 is ENHRY and CDR2 SYGVKD. The V end lost 3 bases, the J end lost 1 base, and 13 bases lay between the germline ends. The length of the CDR3 is 16 residues. The CDR3 protein is CAISDPTIKSYNEQFF. In DNA, the CDR3 is TGTGCCATCAGTGACCCTACTATTAAGTCCTACAATGAGCAGTTCTTC.

Only a few counts were recorded for this clonotype. The chain has TRBV27 and TRBJ2-1, with D unclear. Germline CDR1 MNHEY, CDR2 SMNVEV (reference sequence). V lost 3 bases and J lost 5, with 14 bases in between. The CDR3 sequence is 15 residues long. The CDR3 reads CASSFQLFTNNEQFF. CDR3 in DNA: TGTGCCAGCAGTTTTCAGCTATTCACGAACAATGAGCAGTTCTTC.

The chain uses TRBV7-2 and TRBJ1-4; D perhaps matches TRBD1 (5 bases). Per germline, CDR1 SGHTA and CDR2 FQGNSA. This CDR3 is 16 amino acids long. Trimming removed 5 bases from V and 0 bases from J, with 13 bases in between. CDR3 region: CASSTHRTPTNEKLFF. DNA of the CDR3: TGTGCCAGCAGCACACATCGGACACCAACTAATGAAAAACTGTTTTTT.

V usage is TRBV6-1 and J usage is TRBJ1-6; TRBD1 is a possible D gene (6 bases). Germline V CDR1 and CDR2: MNHNS, SASEGT. This CDR3 region has 13 residues. V dropped 6 bases and J dropped 7 bases, with 10 bases sitting between them. The CDR3 DNA reads TGTGCCAGCAGGCAGGGGACGAATTCACCCCTCCACTTT. This translates into CASRQGTNSPLHF.

This clonotype turned up a few times. The CDR3 spells CASSLSEELKGNNEQFF. CDR3 nucleotide sequence: TGTGCCAGCAGTTTGAGCGAAGAGCTAAAGGGTAACAATGAGCAGTTCTTC. The V and J genes are TRBV6-2 or TRBV6-3 and TRBJ2-1; D is uncertain. The CDR3 covers 17 residues. Germline V CDR1 and CDR2: MNHEY, SVGEGT. With 4 bases removed from V and 5 bases from J, the gap between germline ends came to 21 bases.

The chain joins TRBV29-1 to TRBJ2-5; 7 bases agree with TRBD1. CDR3 length equals 13 residues. V trimming: 6 bases; J trimming: 4 bases; junction bases outside the gene matches: 8. Germline values: CDR1 SQVTM, CDR2 ANQGSEA. CDR3 nucleotides: TGCAGCGTCAGACAGGGCATACGAGAGACCCAGTACTTC. It specifies CSVRQGIRETQYF.

This chain links TRBV20-1 with TRBJ2-3; TRBD1 is a possible D gene (5 bases). The CDR3 loop spans 17 amino acids. Trimming took 0 bases from V and 5 from J, leaving 21 bases between them. Germline V lookup: CDR1 DFQATT, CDR2 SNEGSKA (reference sequence). CDR3: CSARDRLKGARGDTQYF. The CDR3, as DNA: TGCAGTGCTAGAGATCGTTTAAAAGGGGCGCGAGGAGATACGCAGTATTTT.

The genes are TRBV2 and TRBJ1-4; TRBD1 might be the D (5 bases). The germline V and J ends were trimmed by 8 bases and 7 bases, with 14 bases remaining between them. The CDR3 is 13 residues long. The germline V gene has CDR1 SNHLY and CDR2 FYNNEI. CDR3 protein: CASAGPDGEKLFF. CDR3 nucleotides: TGTGCCAGCGCAGGGCCAGACGGTGAAAAACTGTTTTTT.

The V and J genes are TRBV29-1 and TRBJ2-7; 9 bases are a match to TRBD1. V was clipped by 3 bases and J by 3 bases; unmatched bases: 3. This CDR3 is 13 amino acids long. CDR1 and CDR2 (germline): SQVTM, ANQGSEA. The CDR3 here is CSVEGGQGYEQYF. The CDR3 DNA follows: TGCAGCGTTGAGGGGGGACAGGGCTACGAGCAGTACTTC.

This clonotype was detected only a few times. In nucleotides, the CDR3 is TGCAGTGCTAGTTACAGGGGAGGGGAGCAGTACTTC. It codes for CSASYRGGEQYF. The rearrangement links TRBV20-1 to TRBJ2-7; D is possibly TRBD1 or TRBD2 (7 bases each). The CDR3 totals 12 residues. Germline values: CDR1 DFQATT, CDR2 SNEGSKA (reference sequence). Trimming shortened V by 3 bases and J by 7 bases, and 13 bases separated the two germline ends.

The chain links TRBV7-2 to TRBJ2-1; 10 positions match TRBD2. There are 14 residues in the CDR3. V dropped 2 bases and J dropped 10; count of bases not matched to a gene: 5. CDR1 SGHTA and CDR2 FQGNSA come from the germline V gene. CDR3 amino acids: CASSLSVAGGEQFF. CDR3 in DNA: TGTGCCAGCAGCTTATCGGTAGCGGGAGGCGAGCAGTTCTTC.

The genes are TRBV4-2 and TRBJ1-1; TRBD1 might be the D (5 bases). CDR1 LGHNA and CDR2 YNFKEQ come from the germline V gene. CDR3 size: 15 residues. Trimming took off 3 bases at V and 7 bases at J, with 18 bases between the two ends. This chain's CDR3 is CASSQGPGPGNEAFF. The CDR3 DNA sequence: TGTGCCAGCAGCCAGGGACCGGGCCCCGGGAATGAAGCTTTCTTT.

V gene TRBV9 combines with J gene TRBJ2-3; perhaps TRBD1 as D (5 bases). V dropped 7 bases and J dropped 4 bases, with 7 bases sitting between them. Germline V gene lookup returns CDR1 SGDLS and CDR2 YYNGEE. The CDR3 runs to 11 residues. DNA of the CDR3: TGTGCCAGCTTGGGGCCAGATACGCAGTATTTT. This codes for CASLGPDTQYF.

Only a few counts were recorded for this clonotype. The V gene is TRBV12-3 or TRBV12-4, the J gene TRBJ2-3; D unresolved. The ends were cut back, 8 bases at V and 0 bases at J, with 6 bases in the middle. The CDR3 covers 12 residues. The DNA for the CDR3 is TGTGCCAGCTGCGTCAGCACAGATACGCAGTATTTT. Its protein is CASCVSTDTQYF.

The J gene is TRBJ2-3, the V gene TRBV27, with a tentative D call TRBD1 (6 bases). The CDR3 loop spans 14 amino acids. The germline CDR1 and CDR2 sequences are MNHEY and SMNVEV (reference sequence). V was cut by 6 bases and J by 2 bases, with 12 bases left in between. The CDR3 spells CASSIWTDTDTQYF. The CDR3 DNA reads as TGTGCCAGCAGCATTTGGACAGACACAGATACGCAGTATTTT.